One and the same sample provided the 8 T cell receptor beta chains below, sequenced in a study of early T cells in non-severe SARS-CoV-2 infection. From the 5' RACE reads, TCRdb called clonotypes with MiXCR, one entry per CDR3 protein. The repertoire includes about 36,000 distinct CDR3 sequences, around 7% of them detected once, and 20% to 25% sits in the top ten. The material sequenced was whole blood, taken at baseline. The receptors originated from an adult who was a healthcare worker with PCR-confirmed SARS-CoV-2 infection or an uninfected control (not recorded which).

This clonotype appeared many times. This chain joins TRBV12-3 or TRBV12-4 and TRBJ2-7, with D maybe TRBD2 (5 bases). The CDR3 is 14 amino acids. V lost 3 bases and J 2 bases, leaving 11 bases between the germline ends. This CDR3 is CASSLGEGTYEQYF. The CDR3 coding sequence is TGTGCCAGCAGTTTGGGAGAAGGAACCTACGAGCAGTACTTC.

This clonotype was seen a handful of times. The chain combines TRBV9 with TRBJ2-7; 7 nucleotides line up with TRBD2. CDR1 is SGDLS, CDR2 YYNGEE, per germline. The CDR3 loop spans 15 amino acids. V trimming: 0 bases; J trimming: 5 bases; junction bases outside the gene matches: 8. The CDR3 nucleotides read TGTGCCAGCAGCGTAGCGACGGGGGGTGTGGACGAGCAGTACTTC. Its protein product is CASSVATGGVDEQYF.

This clonotype was seen at least ten times. The chain recombines TRBV6-5 with TRBJ2-1, with 9 nucleotides matching TRBD2. After removal of 2 bases from V and 1 base from J, the junction contained 3 bases not matched to a gene. This CDR3 has 16 residues. Germline V gene sequence: CDR1 MNHEY, CDR2 SVGAGI. CDR3 DNA sequence: TGTGCCAGCAGTTACGGACTAGCGAATTCCTACAATGAGCAGTTCTTC. This codes for CASSYGLANSYNEQFF.

V usage is TRBV20-1 and J usage is TRBJ2-3; D gene ambiguous. The V end lost 4 bases, the J end lost 2 bases, and 10 bases lay between the germline ends. CDR1 DFQATT and CDR2 SNEGSKA come from the germline V gene (reference sequence). The CDR3 totals 13 residues. The CDR3 coding sequence is TGCAGTGCTAAGGCCCTAGTCACAGATACGCAGTATTTT. Its protein product is CSAKALVTDTQYF.

The table lists this clonotype with a few counts. The chain links TRBV6-2 or TRBV6-3 to TRBJ1-3; TRBD1 might be the D (5 bases). V gave up 2 bases and J gave up 0 bases, with 14 bases separating them. The CDR3 length is 17 residues. CDR1 and CDR2 (germline): MNHEY, SVGEGT. For the CDR3, the DNA is TGTGCCAGCAGTTACGTCGACAGACCTTTCTCTGGAAACACCATATATTTT. Amino acids: CASSYVDRPFSGNTIYF.

This clonotype was picked up a small number of times. The gene calls are TRBV30 and TRBJ2-1; tentatively, D is TRBD2 (6 bases). There are 14 residues in the CDR3. Germline V gives CDR1 GTSNPN, CDR2 SVGIG (reference sequence). V lost 3 bases, J lost 8 bases, and 17 bases lay in between. DNA for the CDR3: TGTGCCTGGAGGACGGGTAGGAGGGTCGATGAGCAGTTCTTC. Translation gives CAWRTGRRVDEQFF.

The chain uses TRBV10-3 and TRBJ2-5, with D unresolved. Germline CDR1 reads ENHRY; CDR2 reads SYGVKD. The CDR3 contains 12 residues. Deletions cut 5 bases from V and 8 bases from J, with 12 bases between. CDR3 nucleotides: TGTGCCATCAGTTGGAAATCAACAACCCAGTACTTC. This encodes CAISWKSTTQYF.

This clonotype was observed at least ten times. The chain employs TRBV4-1 and TRBJ2-7; either TRBD1 or TRBD2 may fit D (6 bases each). This CDR3 has 15 residues. The V and J ends lost 4 bases and 4 bases respectively, with 17 bases between them. Germline CDR1 reads MGHRA; CDR2 reads YSYEKL. For the CDR3, the DNA is TGCGCCAGCAGCCCGTCGAGCACGGGGGCGTACGAGCAGTACTTC. Translation: CASSPSSTGAYEQYF.